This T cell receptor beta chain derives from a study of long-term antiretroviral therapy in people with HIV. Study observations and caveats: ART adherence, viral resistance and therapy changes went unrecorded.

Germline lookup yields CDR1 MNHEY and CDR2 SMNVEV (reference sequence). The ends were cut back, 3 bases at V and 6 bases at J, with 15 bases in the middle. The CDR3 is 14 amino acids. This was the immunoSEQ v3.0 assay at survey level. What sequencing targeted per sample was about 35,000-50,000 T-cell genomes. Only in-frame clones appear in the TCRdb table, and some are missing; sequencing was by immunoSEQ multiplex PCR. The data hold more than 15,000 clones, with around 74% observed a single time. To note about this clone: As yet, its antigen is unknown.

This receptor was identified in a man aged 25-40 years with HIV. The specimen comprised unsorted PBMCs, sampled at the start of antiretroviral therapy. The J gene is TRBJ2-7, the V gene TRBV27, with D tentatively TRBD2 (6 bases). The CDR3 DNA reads TGTGCCAGCAGTTTTGGGACGGGACTCGCCGAGCAGTACTTC. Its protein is CASSFGTGLAEQYF.